Below are 31 T cell receptor beta chains sequenced from a single sample in a study of pediatric ulcerative colitis. During colonoscopy, one to two rectal pinch biopsies were collected. Clones were read by immunoSEQ multiplex PCR, and TCRdb kept only the in-frame ones, dropping some. The sample lists more than 40,000 clones, 78% occurring once. The sample was gut tissue. The receptors come from a girl aged 10-17 years with moderate ulcerative colitis.

This rearrangement joins TRBV7-9 to TRBJ2-2, with TRBD2 matching over 15 bases. V gave up 4 bases and J gave up 2 bases; unmatched junction bases: 8. CDR3 length: 19 amino acids. In germline, CDR1 is SEHNR, CDR2 FQNEAQ (reference sequence). The CDR3 loop reads CASSSGTSGRTFNTGELFF. The CDR3 nucleotides are TGTGCCAGCAGCTCCGGGACTAGCGGGAGGACCTTTAACACCGGGGAGCTGTTTTTT. The full variable domain, rest sourced from reference TRBV7-9 and TRBJ2-2, is DTGVSQNPRHKITKRGQNVTFRCDPISEHNRLYWYRQTLGQGPEFLTYFQNEAQLEKSRLLSDRFSAERPKGSFSTLEIQRTEQGDSAMYLCASSSGTSGRTFNTGELFFGEGSRLTVL.

The rearrangement uses TRBV7-9 and TRBJ2-2; no clear D. The CDR3 sequence is 14 residues long. The V and J ends lost 1 base and 0 bases respectively, with 3 bases between them. Germline V gene sequence: CDR1 SEHNR, CDR2 FQNEAQ (reference sequence). Here the CDR3 reads CASSLGANTGELFF. DNA of the CDR3: TGTGCCAGCAGCTTAGGTGCGAACACCGGGGAGCTGTTTTTT.

The chain recombines TRBV7-9 with TRBJ2-5; D uncertain. Germline V gene data show CDR1 as SEHNR and CDR2 as FQNEAQ (reference sequence). Trimming pared 2 bases from V and 5 bases from J, leaving 9 bases between. The CDR3 runs to 13 residues. The CDR3 loop is CASSLRMGETQYF. Written as DNA, the CDR3 is TGTGCCAGCAGCTTAAGGATGGGGGAGACCCAGTACTTC.

The chain uses TRBV7-2 and TRBJ2-5; D call uncertain. Per the germline V gene, CDR1 is SGHTA and CDR2 is FQGNSA. The CDR3 has 13 residues. The V gene lost 3 bases and the J gene lost 1 base, with 6 bases spanning the gap. Here the CDR3 reads CASSLISQETQYF. In DNA form, the CDR3 reads TGTGCCAGCAGCTTGATTAGCCAAGAGACCCAGTACTTC.

CDR3 coding DNA: TGTGCCAGCAGCTTAGGTAGCACAGATACGCAGTATTTT. Protein product: CASSLGSTDTQYF. The rearrangement uses TRBV7-6 and TRBJ2-3; D is uncertain. Germline CDR1 is SGHVS and CDR2 is FNYEAQ. Trimming took 1 base from V and 0 from J, leaving 2 bases between them. The length of the CDR3 is 13 residues. Variable domain in full (rest from reference TRBV7-6 and TRBJ2-3): GAGVSQSPRYKVTKRGQDVALRCDPISGHVSLYWYRQALGQGPEFLTYFNYEAQQDKSGLPNDRFSAERPEGSISTLTIQRTEQRDSAMYRCASSLGSTDTQYFGPGTRLTVL.

V is TRBV28 and J is TRBJ2-7; TRBD1 matches 11 bases. CDR3 length: 14 amino acids. Germline V gene sequence: CDR1 MDHEN, CDR2 SYDVKM. V lost 6 bases, J lost 5 bases, and 6 bases stayed unmatched. The DNA of the CDR3 is TGTGCCAGCAGGCCAGGACAGGGGGCCAACGAGCAGTACTTC. Its translation is CASRPGQGANEQYF.

The chain recombines TRBV6-1 with TRBJ1-1; tentative D call: TRBD1 (6 bases). The CDR3 has 14 residues. Trimming took 6 bases from V and 3 from J, leaving 14 bases between them. CDR1 is MNHNS, CDR2 SASEGT, per germline. Written as DNA, the CDR3 is TGTGCCAGCAGATCCAGGGGACGTGACACTGAAGCTTTCTTT. This sequence encodes CASRSRGRDTEAFF.

This chain uses TRBV27 with TRBJ1-1; the match to TRBD1 covers 9 bases. Germline V gene data show CDR1 as MNHEY and CDR2 as SMNVEV (reference sequence). This CDR3 spans 13 amino acids. V lost 2 bases to trimming and J lost 10 bases; unmatched junction nucleotides: 5. The chain's CDR3 is CASSLETGGRAFF. The CDR3 nucleotides read TGTGCCAGCAGTTTAGAGACAGGGGGTAGAGCTTTCTTT.

In nucleotides, the CDR3 is TGTGCCAGTAGTACCCCGGGACAGTACAATGAGCAGTTCTTC. It translates to CASSTPGQYNEQFF. The chain couples TRBV19 to TRBJ2-1; 7 positions agree with TRBD1. Germline V CDR1 and CDR2: LNHDA, SQIVND (reference sequence). The length of the CDR3 is 14 residues. V dropped 4 bases and J dropped 4; count of bases not matched to a gene: 4.

This chain uses TRBV5-1 with TRBJ2-1; 13 bases agree with TRBD2. The CDR3 extends over 18 amino acids. With V trimmed by 2 bases and J by 7 bases, 12 bases remained unmatched. Germline V CDR1 and CDR2: SGHRS, YFSETQ. The CDR3 reads CASSFLEGLAGRSNEQFF. The CDR3 DNA reads as TGCGCCAGCAGCTTCCTGGAGGGACTAGCGGGAAGGAGTAATGAGCAGTTCTTC.

The V and J genes are TRBV28 and TRBJ1-1; D is undetermined. V gave up 3 bases and J gave up 3 bases, with 14 bases separating them. CDR1 is MDHEN and CDR2 is SYDVKM in the germline V gene. The CDR3 length is 15 residues. CDR3 DNA sequence: TGTGCCAGCAGTTTCCCCTATGAGGGCGACACTGAAGCTTTCTTT. It specifies CASSFPYEGDTEAFF.

The genes are TRBV18 and TRBJ2-1; D tentatively fits TRBD1 or TRBD2 (5 bases each). Trimming removed 4 bases at V and 5 bases at J, with 12 bases between. CDR1 is KGHSH and CDR2 is LQKENI in the germline V gene. The CDR3 has 14 amino acids. This chain's CDR3 is CASSLYGDHNEQFF. DNA for the CDR3: TGTGCCAGCTCACTTTACGGGGACCACAATGAGCAGTTCTTC.

The chain couples TRBV14 to TRBJ2-5; D is ambiguous. V shed 0 bases and J shed 3 bases, with 23 bases lying between them. The germline V gene has CDR1 SGHDN and CDR2 FVKESK. The CDR3 consists of 19 residues. The CDR3 region is CASSQERIVWGFGKETQYF. DNA for the CDR3: TGTGCCAGCAGCCAAGAGAGAATAGTGTGGGGTTTTGGAAAAGAGACCCAGTACTTC.

This chain links TRBV30 with TRBJ2-7, with 7 bases fitting TRBD1. This CDR3 is built from 18 residues. Germline-derived CDR1 and CDR2 are GTSNPN and SVGIG (reference sequence). Trimming removed 1 base from V and 0 bases from J; junction bases left unmatched: 15. The CDR3 DNA reads TGTGCCTGGAGTGCCAACCTCTACAGGGGCCGTCGCTCCTACGAGCAGTACTTC. Translating it yields CAWSANLYRGRRSYEQYF.

The chain is built from TRBV11-1 and TRBJ2-1, with 8 positions matching TRBD2. The V segment lost 4 bases and the J segment 11 bases; nucleotides outside the gene matches: 7. The CDR3 has 13 residues. The germline gives CDR1 SGHAT, CDR2 FQDESV (reference sequence). The DNA for the CDR3 is TGTGCCAGCAGCTCCGGGGGGGCCGAAAAGCAGTTCTTC. Amino acid sequence: CASSSGGAEKQFF.

V and J are TRBV5-5 and TRBJ2-4; TRBD1 matches 9 bases. Germline V CDR1 and CDR2: SGHKS, YYEKEE (reference sequence). V was clipped by 5 bases and J by 1 base; unmatched bases: 4. The CDR3 has 15 amino acids. Here the CDR3 DNA reads TGTGCCAGCAGTTGGACAGGGGTGGCCAAAAACATTCAGTACTTC. Protein: CASSWTGVAKNIQYF.

The V and J genes are TRBV6-5 and TRBJ2-7, with 7 bases matching TRBD1. CDR1 MNHEY and CDR2 SVGAGI come from the germline V gene. With V trimmed by 2 bases and J by 4 bases, 2 bases remained unmatched. The CDR3 has 13 residues. In nucleotides, the CDR3 is TGTGCCAGCAGTTACCGACAGGGTTACGAGCAGTACTTC. Translated: CASSYRQGYEQYF.

V usage is TRBV13 and J usage is TRBJ2-1; D possibly corresponds to TRBD2 (5 bases). V shed 1 base and J shed 9 bases, with 13 bases lying between them. This CDR3 region has 14 residues. The V gene's germline CDR1 is PRHDT and CDR2 FYEKMQ (reference sequence). The CDR3: CASSLEGEFVEQFF. For the CDR3, the DNA is TGTGCCAGCAGCTTAGAGGGAGAGTTTGTTGAGCAGTTCTTC.

This clone was picked up a small number of times. The genes are TRBV9 and TRBJ1-2, with 7 bases fitting TRBD1. J lost 2 bases, V lost 4 bases, and 8 bases had no gene match. Germline lookup yields CDR1 SGDLS and CDR2 YYNGEE. The CDR3 has 15 amino acids. The CDR3 DNA sequence: TGTGCCAGCAGCCCAGGACAGGTCCCCAACTATGGCTACACCTTC. This gives the protein CASSPGQVPNYGYTF.

The J gene is TRBJ2-3, the V gene TRBV5-5; D perhaps matches TRBD2 (6 bases). The CDR3 sequence is 14 residues long. V lost 3 bases to trimming and J lost 0 bases, with 8 bases between them. Germline V gives CDR1 SGHKS, CDR2 YYEKEE (reference sequence). The CDR3 bases are TGTGCCAGCAGCTGGGGGACTAGCACAGATACGCAGTATTTT. This translates into CASSWGTSTDTQYF.

The genes are TRBV5-1 and TRBJ1-1, with 7 bases aligning to TRBD1. Germline CDR1 reads SGHRS; CDR2 reads YFSETQ. V shed 3 bases and J 3 bases; nucleotides not matched to a gene: 2. The CDR3 has 13 residues. The CDR3 DNA reads as TGCGCCAGCAGCTCTACAGGGGACACTGAAGCTTTCTTT. It specifies CASSSTGDTEAFF.

This chain joins TRBV10-3 and TRBJ2-5; D not certain. V lost 3 bases to trimming and J lost 5 bases, with 7 bases between them. Germline V CDR1 and CDR2: ENHRY, SYGVKD. The CDR3 runs 12 residues. CDR3 protein: CAISDESETQYF. The CDR3 DNA follows: TGTGCCATCAGTGACGAGTCGGAGACCCAGTACTTC.

V and J are TRBV5-6 and TRBJ1-5; D remains ambiguous. V lost 0 bases, J lost 3 bases, and 10 bases lay in between. CDR1 is SGHDT, CDR2 YYEEEE, per germline. The CDR3 runs to 15 residues. CDR3 coding DNA: TGTGCCAGCAGCTTGGCAGGAGGTCCCAATCAGCCCCAGCATTTT. It specifies CASSLAGGPNQPQHF.

This rearrangement joins TRBV5-1 to TRBJ2-1; TRBD2 is a possible D gene (6 bases). CDR1 and CDR2 from the germline V gene are SGHRS and YFSETQ. This CDR3 has 16 amino acids. The V end was cut by 0 bases, the J end by 0 bases, with 10 bases between. This CDR3 is CASSLVAGTSYNEQFF. The CDR3 DNA reads TGCGCCAGCAGCTTGGTCGCGGGAACCTCCTACAATGAGCAGTTCTTC.

V usage is TRBV10-3 and J usage is TRBJ2-4, with D perhaps being TRBD1 or TRBD2 (7 bases each). V lost 6 bases, J lost 6 bases, and 18 bases lay in between. This CDR3 is 15 amino acids long. Germline V lookup: CDR1 ENHRY, CDR2 SYGVKD. The CDR3 is CAIRPDREGRNIQYF. The CDR3 DNA is TGTGCCATCAGGCCAGACAGGGAGGGGAGAAACATTCAGTACTTC.

This clone was seen a single time. V usage is TRBV18 and J usage is TRBJ1-2; no clear D. CDR1 is KGHSH and CDR2 is LQKENI in the germline V gene. V lost 3 bases, J lost 3 bases, and 14 bases lay in between. The CDR3 is made up of 15 amino acids. DNA of the CDR3: TGTGCCAGCTCACCGTCGAGGAGGCGCGACTATGGCTACACCTTC. Amino acids: CASSPSRRRDYGYTF.

The chain recombines TRBV11-2 with TRBJ2-7, with TRBD1 matching 7 bases. This CDR3 comprises 14 residues. With 5 bases clipped from V and 5 bases from J, the junction kept 9 bases outside the gene matches. Per the germline V gene, CDR1 is SGHAT and CDR2 is FQNNGV. DNA for the CDR3: TGTGCCAGCAGCCGTTTGACAGGGTTCCACGAGCAGTACTTC. It specifies CASSRLTGFHEQYF.

The chain combines TRBV7-2 with TRBJ1-6; D call uncertain. The length of the CDR3 is 16 residues. Per the germline V gene, CDR1 is SGHTA and CDR2 is FQGNSA. The V end lost 2 bases, the J end lost 0 bases, and 8 bases lay between the germline ends. The chain's CDR3 is CASSLPPSSYNSPLHF. CDR3 nucleotide sequence: TGTGCCAGCAGCTTACCGCCTAGCTCCTATAATTCACCCCTCCACTTT.

The chain employs TRBV11-1 and TRBJ2-1, with D perhaps matching TRBD1 (6 bases). This CDR3 is built from 16 residues. CDR1 and CDR2 (germline): SGHAT, FQDESV (reference sequence). V shed 2 bases and J shed 3 bases, with 14 bases lying between them. CDR3 residues: CASSLTSGHGYNEQFF. The CDR3 DNA follows: TGTGCCAGCAGCTTAACCTCGGGACATGGCTACAATGAGCAGTTCTTC.

V is TRBV5-1 and J is TRBJ2-3; D remains unclear. The V end lost 3 bases, the J end lost 4 bases, and 6 bases lay between the germline ends. There are 12 residues in the CDR3. Germline V gene lookup returns CDR1 SGHRS and CDR2 YFSETQ. This CDR3 is CASSSLADTQYF. In DNA, the CDR3 is TGCGCCAGCAGCTCCCTAGCAGATACGCAGTATTTT.

J is TRBJ2-3 and V is TRBV28; 12 nucleotides match TRBD2. The CDR3 sequence is 19 residues long. V shed 4 bases and J 4 bases; nucleotides not matched to a gene: 15. Germline V gene sequence: CDR1 MDHEN, CDR2 SYDVKM. CDR3 loop: CASSSSLAGGPREADTQYF. CDR3 sequence (DNA): TGTGCCAGCAGTTCCTCCCTAGCGGGAGGGCCTCGTGAAGCAGATACGCAGTATTTT.